This T cell receptor beta chain was sequenced during a study of shared clonotypes between healthy human individuals. Note on this clone: Its antigen is undetermined.

TCRdb's copy holds only in-frame clones and misses some; the assay was immunoSEQ multiplex PCR. The repertoire has about 2.4 million clones, 90% to 95% of them found once; the top ten carry around 0.15%. General study results and limits: Deeper or shallower sequencing was expected to change how clonotypes are shared among donors. Naive CD4 clonotypes overlapped across a handful of donors at around 4.7%.

What was sequenced was naive CD4+ T cells sorted from blood. Subset specified: CD45RA+ positively selected. The receptor was isolated from a man in his late teens or twenties in good health.

The CDR3 spells CASSPQQFPDTQYF. The CDR3 DNA follows: TGTGCCAGCTCACCCCAACAATTCCCAGATACGCAGTATTTT. The rearrangement links TRBV18 to TRBJ2-3, with D hard to call. V lost 3 bases and J lost 4, with 11 bases in between. This CDR3 has 14 residues. Germline V lookup: CDR1 KGHSH, CDR2 LQKENI.